These 9 T cell receptor beta chains originate from one sample sequenced in a study of blood T cell repertoires in COVID-19. Assay: immunoSEQ multiplex PCR; the TCRdb copy retains only in-frame clones and omits some. Among about 91,000 clones listed, around 90% were seen once. Specimen: peripheral blood. The receptor source for this set is a woman aged 70-85 years with acute or convalescent COVID-19.

This chain joins TRBV3-1 (or the pseudogene TRBV3-2) and TRBJ1-2; maybe TRBD1 (6 bases). CDR1 and CDR2 from the germline V gene are LGHDT and YNNKEL (reference sequence). This CDR3 region has 12 residues. V was trimmed by 8 bases and J by 1 base, leaving 8 bases between them. Here the CDR3 DNA reads TGTGCCAGCCGACAGGATAACTATGGCTACACCTTC. Translated, it gives CASRQDNYGYTF.

The CDR3 bases are TGTGCCACCAGCCGAGGGTGGACAGGGGGTTACCATGAGCAGTTCTTC. This codes for CATSRGWTGGYHEQFF. The rearrangement links TRBV15 to TRBJ2-1, with 10 bases fitting TRBD1. The V and J ends lost 5 bases and 8 bases, in that order; junction bases with no gene match: 12. CDR1 is LNHNV and CDR2 is YYDKDF in the germline V gene (reference sequence). The CDR3 extends over 16 amino acids.

V gene TRBV30 combines with J gene TRBJ1-3; D perhaps matches TRBD1 (5 bases). CDR1 and CDR2 from the germline V gene are GTSNPN and SVGIG (reference sequence). Trimming stripped 8 bases from V and 0 bases from J, with 17 bases between. The CDR3 covers 15 residues. CDR3 protein: CAITQGLASGNTIYF. The CDR3 DNA reads TGTGCCATTACCCAGGGACTGGCCTCTGGAAACACCATATATTTT. The variable domain in full, completed from reference TRBV30 and TRBJ1-3, reads SQTIHQWPATLVQPVGSPLSLECTVEGTSNPNLYWYRQAAGRGLQLLFYSVGIGQISSEVPQNLSASRPQDRQFILSSKKLLLSDSGFYLCAITQGLASGNTIYFGEGSWLTVV.

This sequence joins TRBV3-1 (or the pseudogene TRBV3-2) and TRBJ2-1; the D gene is possibly TRBD1 (6 bases). Trimming removed 4 bases at V and 10 bases at J, with 17 bases between. The length of the CDR3 is 14 residues. Germline V gene lookup returns CDR1 LGHDT and CDR2 YNNKEL (reference sequence). CDR3 bases: TGTGCCAGCAGCCCAGATCTGGTGACAGGCGAGCAGTTCTTC. This encodes CASSPDLVTGEQFF.

The chain uses TRBV7-7 and TRBJ2-7; perhaps TRBD1 as D (6 bases). Germline CDR1 reads SSHAT; CDR2 reads FNYEAQ (reference sequence). The ends were cut back, 1 base at V and 4 bases at J, with 14 bases in the middle. CDR3 length: 15 residues. The CDR3 nucleotides read TGTGCCAGCAGCTTAGAGTGGGGGCCCGCATACGAGCAGTACTTC. This codes for CASSLEWGPAYEQYF.

This chain connects TRBV30 to TRBJ2-7; 7 bases are shared with TRBD1. In germline, CDR1 is GTSNPN, CDR2 SVGIG (reference sequence). J gave up 1 base and V 3 bases, and 6 bases lay outside the gene matches. This CDR3 has 14 amino acids. CDR3 nucleotide sequence: TGTGCCTGGAGGGCGACAGGGCCATCCTACGAGCAGTACTTC. It encodes CAWRATGPSYEQYF. Drawing the rest from reference TRBV30 and TRBJ2-7, the complete variable domain is SQTIHQWPATLVQPVGSPLSLECTVEGTSNPNLYWYRQAAGRGLQLLFYSVGIGQISSEVPQNLSASRPQDRQFILSSKKLLLSDSGFYLCAWRATGPSYEQYFGPGTRLTVT.

The chain joins TRBV7-2 to TRBJ2-7; 9 bases are shared with TRBD1. Germline CDR1 SGHTA, CDR2 FQGNSA. This CDR3 comprises 15 residues. With 1 base clipped from V and 3 bases from J, the junction kept 4 bases outside the gene matches. Here the CDR3 DNA reads TGTGCCAGCAGCTTAGTAGAGGACAGGGGCTACGAGCAGTACTTC. Protein: CASSLVEDRGYEQYF.

Notes on this clone: An end of the junction differs from the germline gene, which may be a read error. The chain joins TRBV27 to TRBJ2-7; 8 bases map to TRBD1. CDR3 length: 9 amino acids. Germline CDR1 reads MNHEY; CDR2 reads SMNVEV (reference sequence). This chain's CDR3 is CANQGAPSF. The CDR3 DNA reads as TGTGCCAACCAGGGGGCGCCCAGCTTC.

The chain combines TRBV5-4 with TRBJ2-2; 9 bases line up with TRBD1. The germline gives CDR1 SGHNT, CDR2 YYREEE (reference sequence). The J segment lost 2 bases and the V segment lost 4 bases, leaving 6 bases of the junction unmatched. There are 16 residues in the CDR3. The CDR3 DNA sequence: TGTGCCAGCAGCCGTCCGGGACAGGGTAACACCGGGGAGCTGTTTTTT. Its translation is CASSRPGQGNTGELFF.